In its sample, the clone carrying this T cell receptor (beta chain) was seen a few times. The antigen remains undetermined. The method was immunoSEQ multiplex PCR; TCRdb's version includes in-frame clones alone and lacks a portion of them. The profile shows approximately 150,000 clones, roughly nine tenths of them singletons. The data were taken from a study of T cell responses to AZD1222 COVID-19 vaccine. Study observations and caveats: Donors skewed white British and female; clonal diversity was possibly underestimated.

The study pooled second doses at about 4 or about 12 weeks. Germline loops: CDR1 SGHRS, CDR2 YFSETQ. V gave up 0 bases and J gave up 4 bases, with 11 bases separating them. This CDR3 is 15 amino acids long. The chain carries TRBV5-1 and TRBJ2-1; D tentatively reads TRBD1 or TRBD2 (5 bases each). The TCR sequence derives from an adult who received the AZD1222 COVID-19 vaccine. Sequences were derived from peripheral blood, sampled 28 days after the second AZD1222 dose. The CDR3 spells CASSLVQGGYNEQFF. In DNA form, the CDR3 reads TGCGCCAGCAGCTTGGTTCAGGGCGGGTACAATGAGCAGTTCTTC.